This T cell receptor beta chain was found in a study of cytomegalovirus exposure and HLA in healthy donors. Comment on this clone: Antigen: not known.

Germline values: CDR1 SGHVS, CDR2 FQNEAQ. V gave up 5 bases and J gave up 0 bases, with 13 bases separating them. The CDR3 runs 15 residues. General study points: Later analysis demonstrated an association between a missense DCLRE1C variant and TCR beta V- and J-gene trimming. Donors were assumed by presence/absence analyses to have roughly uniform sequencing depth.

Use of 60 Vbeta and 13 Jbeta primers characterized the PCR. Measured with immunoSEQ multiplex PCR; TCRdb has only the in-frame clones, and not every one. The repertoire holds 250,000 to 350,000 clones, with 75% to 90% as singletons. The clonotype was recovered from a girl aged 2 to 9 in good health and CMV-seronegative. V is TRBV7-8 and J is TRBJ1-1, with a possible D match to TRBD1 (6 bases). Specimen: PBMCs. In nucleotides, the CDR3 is TGTGCCAGCAGCATGACAACAGGGATGAACACTGAAGCTTTCTTT. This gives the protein CASSMTTGMNTEAFF.